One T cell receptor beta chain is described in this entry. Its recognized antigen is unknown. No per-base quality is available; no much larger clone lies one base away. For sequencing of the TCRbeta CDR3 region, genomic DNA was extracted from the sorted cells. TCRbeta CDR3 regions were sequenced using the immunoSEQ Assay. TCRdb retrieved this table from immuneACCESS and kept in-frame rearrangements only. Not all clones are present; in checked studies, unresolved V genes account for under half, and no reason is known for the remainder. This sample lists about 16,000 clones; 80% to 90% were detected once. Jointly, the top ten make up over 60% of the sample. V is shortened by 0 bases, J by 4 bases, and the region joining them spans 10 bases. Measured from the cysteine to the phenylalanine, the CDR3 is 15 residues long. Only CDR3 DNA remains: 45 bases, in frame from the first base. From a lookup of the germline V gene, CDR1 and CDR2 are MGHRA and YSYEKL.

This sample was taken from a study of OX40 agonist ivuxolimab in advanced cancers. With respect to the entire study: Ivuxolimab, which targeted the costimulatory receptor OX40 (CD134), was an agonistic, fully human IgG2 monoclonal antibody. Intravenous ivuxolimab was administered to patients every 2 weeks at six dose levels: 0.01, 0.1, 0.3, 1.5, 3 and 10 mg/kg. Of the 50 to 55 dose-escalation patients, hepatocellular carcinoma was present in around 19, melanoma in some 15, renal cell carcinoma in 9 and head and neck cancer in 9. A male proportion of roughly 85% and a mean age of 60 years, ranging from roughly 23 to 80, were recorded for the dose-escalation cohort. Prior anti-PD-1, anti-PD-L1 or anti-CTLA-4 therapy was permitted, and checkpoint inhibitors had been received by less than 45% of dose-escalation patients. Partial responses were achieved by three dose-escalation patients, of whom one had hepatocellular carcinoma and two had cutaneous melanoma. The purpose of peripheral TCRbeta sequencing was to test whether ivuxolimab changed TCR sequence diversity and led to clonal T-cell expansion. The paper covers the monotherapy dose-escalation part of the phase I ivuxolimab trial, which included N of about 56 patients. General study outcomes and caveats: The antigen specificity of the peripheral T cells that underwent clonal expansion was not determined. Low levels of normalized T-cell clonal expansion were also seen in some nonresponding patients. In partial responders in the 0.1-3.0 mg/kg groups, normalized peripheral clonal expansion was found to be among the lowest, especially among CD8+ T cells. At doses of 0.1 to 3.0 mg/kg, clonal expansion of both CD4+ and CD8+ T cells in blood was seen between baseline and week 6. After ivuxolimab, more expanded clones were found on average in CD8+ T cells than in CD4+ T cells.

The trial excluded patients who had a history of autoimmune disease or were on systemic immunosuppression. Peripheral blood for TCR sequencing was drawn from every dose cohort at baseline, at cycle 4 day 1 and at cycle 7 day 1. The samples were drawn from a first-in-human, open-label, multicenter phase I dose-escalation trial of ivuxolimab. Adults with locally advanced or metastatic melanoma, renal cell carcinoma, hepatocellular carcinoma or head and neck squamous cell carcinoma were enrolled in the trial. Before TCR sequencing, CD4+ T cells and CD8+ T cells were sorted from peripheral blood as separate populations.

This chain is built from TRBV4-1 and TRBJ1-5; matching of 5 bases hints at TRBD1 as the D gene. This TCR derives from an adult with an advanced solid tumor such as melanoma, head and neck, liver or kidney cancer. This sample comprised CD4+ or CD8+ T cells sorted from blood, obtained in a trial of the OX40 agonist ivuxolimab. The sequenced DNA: TGCGCCAGCAGCCAAGACGGGACGGGTAATCAGCCCCAGCATTTT. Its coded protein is CASSQDGTGNQPQHF.